This record concerns one T cell receptor beta chain sequence. In Cohort 3, a recovered donor had either two negative PCRs, clearance, or symptom resolution. The record originates from a study of blood T cell repertoires in COVID-19. Study information: Samples of COVID-19 (acute and convalescent) were obtained from the United States, Italy and Spain. PBMCs, B-cell-depleted T cells, or T cells provided the cDNA or gDNA that made up the material.

The germline CDR1 and CDR2 sequences are MRHNA and SNTAGT. The CDR3 has 14 residues. V shed 4 bases, J shed 4 bases, and the junction held 2 bases outside the gene matches. TCRdb keeps only in-frame clones here, not all; method: immunoSEQ multiplex PCR. Seen here are about 46,000 clones, around 83% observed once, and the top ten hold approximately 3%. Sequenced material: PBMCs or T cells enriched from blood (not recorded which). The TCR originated in a woman aged 45-59 years who had recovered from COVID-19. This rearrangement joins TRBV6-4 to TRBJ2-2; 8 bases match TRBD2. The CDR3 region has the DNA TGTGCCAGCAGTGTCGGGGGGGGCACCGGGGAGCTGTTTTTT. This translates into CASSVGGGTGELFF.